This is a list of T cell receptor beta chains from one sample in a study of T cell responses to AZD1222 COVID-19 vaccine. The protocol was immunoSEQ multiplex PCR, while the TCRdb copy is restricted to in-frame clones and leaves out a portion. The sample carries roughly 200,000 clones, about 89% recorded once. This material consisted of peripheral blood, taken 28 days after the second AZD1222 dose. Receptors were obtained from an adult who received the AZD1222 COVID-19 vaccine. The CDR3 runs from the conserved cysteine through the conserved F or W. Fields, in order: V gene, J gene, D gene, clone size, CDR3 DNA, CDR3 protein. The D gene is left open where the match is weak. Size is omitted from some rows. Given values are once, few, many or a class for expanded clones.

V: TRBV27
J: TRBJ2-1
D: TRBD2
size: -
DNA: TGTGCCAGCAGTTTGGCAAAGCGGGAGTCCTACAATGAGCAGTTCTTC
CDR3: CASSLAKRESYNEQFF

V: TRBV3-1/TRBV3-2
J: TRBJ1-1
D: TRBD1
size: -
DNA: TGTGCCAGCAGCCCCCGGGACAGGGGAACGAACACTGAAGCTTTCTTT
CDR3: CASSPRDRGTNTEAFF

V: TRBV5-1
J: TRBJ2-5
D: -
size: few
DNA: TGCGCCAGCAAGCGGACTGGACAAGAGACCCAGTACTTC
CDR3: CASKRTGQETQYF

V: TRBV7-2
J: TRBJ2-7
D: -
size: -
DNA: TGTGCCAGCAGCTTAACCGCGGGCTCCTACGAGCAGTACTTC
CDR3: CASSLTAGSYEQYF

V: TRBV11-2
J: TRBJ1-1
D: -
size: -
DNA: TGTGCCAGCAGCCCAGGGGCGACTTGGGTGAGAACTGAAGCTTTCTTT
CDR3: CASSPGATWVRTEAFF

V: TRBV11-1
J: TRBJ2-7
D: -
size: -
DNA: TGTGCCAGCAGCCGGCGGGGTGCCTACGAGCAGTACTTC
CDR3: CASSRRGAYEQYF

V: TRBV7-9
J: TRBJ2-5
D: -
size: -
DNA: TGTGCCAGCAGCTTTACCGGAGGGGGAGTCAGCGAGACCCAGTACTTC
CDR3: CASSFTGGGVSETQYF

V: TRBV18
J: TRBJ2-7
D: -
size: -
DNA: TGTGCCAGCTCACCAGGCAGTTCCTACGAGCAGTACTTC
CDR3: CASSPGSSYEQYF

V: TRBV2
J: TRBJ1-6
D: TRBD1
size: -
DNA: TGTGCCAGCAGTGAGGGACAGGGGGCAAATTCACCCCTCCACTTT
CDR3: CASSEGQGANSPLHF

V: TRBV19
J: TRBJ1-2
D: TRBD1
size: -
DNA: TGTGCCAGTAGTAGACGGGACAGTAGCTTCTATGGCTACACCTTC
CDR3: CASSRRDSSFYGYTF

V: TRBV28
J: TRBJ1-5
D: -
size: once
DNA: TGTGCCAGCAGTTTATCCCCCCAGACAAGAAGCAATCAGCCCCAGCATTTT
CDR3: CASSLSPQTRSNQPQHF

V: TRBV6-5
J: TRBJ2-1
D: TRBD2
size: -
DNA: TGTGCCAGCAGTTCAAGCGGGAGGGACTACAATGAGCAGTTCTTC
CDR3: CASSSSGRDYNEQFF

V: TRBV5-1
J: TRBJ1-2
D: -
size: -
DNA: TGCGCCAGCAACGCCGGGGTTAGTGGGGACTACACCTTC
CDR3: CASNAGVSGDYTF

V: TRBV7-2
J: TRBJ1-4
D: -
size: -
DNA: TGTGCCAGCAGCTTTTATGGTTCTGCAACTAATGAAAAACTGTTTTTT
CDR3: CASSFYGSATNEKLFF